This TCR beta chain was captured in a study of cytotoxic CD8 clonotypes in ibrutinib-treated CLL. Study-wide background: Once treatment had gone on for a median of 12 months, range 6 to 36, response samples were drawn. Across samples, productive templates numbered about 240,000 and productive rearrangements reached about 100,000 on average.

Points from the study as a whole: Clonality went up at the time of ibrutinib response, stayed stable in sustained remission, and later dropped back toward its baseline level at progression. Sustained-remission patients were sampled at one set of times and progressing patients at different ones.

The CDR3 is 14 amino acids. CDR1 and CDR2 from the germline V gene are MDHEN and SYDVKM. V lost 7 bases to trimming and J lost 4 bases, with 14 bases between them. Of note for this clone: Its antigen is as yet unknown.

Method: immunoSEQ multiplex PCR; TCRdb's copy keeps in-frame clones and lacks some. The data contain some 130,000 clones, approximately 83% of them singletons. This TCR derives from a human donor with chronic lymphocytic leukemia. The chain is built from TRBV28 and TRBJ2-1; perhaps TRBD1 as D (5 bases). The source was PBMCs, collected after 24 months of ibrutinib treatment. The CDR3 loop is CASTLERGYNEQFF. CDR3 in DNA: TGTGCCAGCACCCTAGAAAGGGGTTACAATGAGCAGTTCTTC.